Listed here are 8 T cell receptor beta chains from one sample, sequenced in a study of CD8 T cells in ankylosing spondylitis. These receptors' targets are unknown. Findings of the study overall: Made up of roughly 8 highly homologous variants, a TCR beta motif appeared characteristic of ankylosing spondylitis blood.

TCRdb reprocessed the 5' RACE reads via MiXCR and lists one record per CDR3 protein. The table has 100,000 or so distinct CDR3 sequences, about 8.1% seen once. Sequencing was performed on blood, either unsorted or a sorted T cell fraction (not recorded which). Every receptor here comes from a male donor with ankylosing spondylitis.

This clonotype was seen many times. The J gene is TRBJ2-5, the V gene TRBV20-1; 9 bases are shared with TRBD2. V shed 4 bases and J 1 base; nucleotides not matched to a gene: 10. There are 16 residues in the CDR3. In germline, CDR1 is DFQATT, CDR2 SNEGSKA (reference sequence). The DNA for the CDR3 is TGCAGTGCTACCCCTCGGGAGGGACTAGCCCAAGAGACCCAGTACTTC. Protein: CSATPREGLAQETQYF.

In its sample, this clonotype was seen many times. V gene TRBV11-2 combines with J gene TRBJ2-3; a weak D match, TRBD2 (6 bases). There are 15 residues in the CDR3. Trimming took off 0 bases at V and 1 base at J, with 8 bases between the two ends. Germline lookup yields CDR1 SGHAT and CDR2 FQNNGV. CDR3 residues: CASSLEPSGTDTQYF. CDR3 nucleotide sequence: TGTGCCAGCAGCTTAGAACCTAGCGGCACAGATACGCAGTATTTT.

V and J are TRBV10-3 and TRBJ2-7; D unclear. Per germline, CDR1 ENHRY and CDR2 SYGVKD. V lost 0 bases, J lost 3 bases, and 9 bases lay in between. The CDR3 length is 14 residues. CDR3 in amino acids: CAISESRSIYEQYF. Written as DNA, the CDR3 is TGTGCCATCAGTGAGTCAAGGAGTATCTACGAGCAGTACTTC.

This clonotype was seen at least ten times. The chain employs TRBV29-1 and TRBJ1-1; D is uncertain. Germline V CDR1 and CDR2: SQVTM, ANQGSEA. The CDR3 is 14 residues long. V lost 2 bases and J 1 base, leaving 11 bases between the germline ends. The CDR3 DNA sequence: TGCAGCGTTGAACTTGGGATGGGGAACACTGAAGCTTTCTTT. Protein sequence: CSVELGMGNTEAFF.

This clonotype was recorded a few times. The chain joins TRBV19 to TRBJ1-1, with D possibly matching TRBD1 (5 bases). Germline CDR1 and CDR2: LNHDA and SQIVND (reference sequence). The CDR3 is 14 residues long. The germline V and J ends were trimmed by 1 base and 7 bases, with 13 bases remaining between them. The CDR3 DNA reads TGTGCCAGTAGTATAGCAATGCAGGGAAATGAAGCTTTCTTT. Its translation is CASSIAMQGNEAFF.

This clonotype came up a few times. The chain employs TRBV28 and TRBJ2-3; D is possibly TRBD2 (5 bases). V lost 7 bases to trimming and J lost 5 bases, with 22 bases between them. Germline CDR1 MDHEN, CDR2 SYDVKM. The CDR3 covers 16 residues. CDR3 sequence: CASTPRGPKAQDTQYF. The CDR3 DNA sequence: TGTGCCAGCACCCCGCGCGGGCCCAAAGCTCAAGATACGCAGTATTTT.

The gene calls are TRBV7-9 and TRBJ2-5; TRBD1 agrees at 8 bases. CDR3 size: 15 residues. Germline lookup yields CDR1 SEHNR and CDR2 FQNEAQ (reference sequence). After removal of 5 bases from V and 5 bases from J, the junction contained 10 bases not matched to a gene. The CDR3 region has the DNA TGTGCCAGCAGCCCGGCGACAGGGGCGGGGGAGACCCAGTACTTC. It codes for CASSPATGAGETQYF.

The V and J genes are TRBV7-9 and TRBJ1-1; the match to TRBD1 covers 9 bases. The CDR3 consists of 15 residues. Germline V lookup: CDR1 SEHNR, CDR2 FQNEAQ (reference sequence). V was pared by 4 bases and J by 1 base, with 4 bases of the junction left unmatched. The CDR3 loop reads CASSSGQGRNTEAFF. CDR3 DNA: TGTGCCAGCAGCTCTGGACAGGGGAGGAACACTGAAGCTTTCTTT.